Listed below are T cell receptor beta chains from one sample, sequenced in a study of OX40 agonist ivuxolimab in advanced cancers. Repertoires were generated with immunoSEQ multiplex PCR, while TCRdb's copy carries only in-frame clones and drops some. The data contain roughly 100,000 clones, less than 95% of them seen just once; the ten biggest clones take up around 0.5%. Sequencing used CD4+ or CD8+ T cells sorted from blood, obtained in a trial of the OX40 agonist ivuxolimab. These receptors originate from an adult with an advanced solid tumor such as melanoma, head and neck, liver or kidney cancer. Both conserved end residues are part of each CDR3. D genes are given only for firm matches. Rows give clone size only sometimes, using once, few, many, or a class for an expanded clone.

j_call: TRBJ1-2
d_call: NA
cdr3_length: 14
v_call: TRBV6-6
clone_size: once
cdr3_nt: TGTGCCAGCAGCCAGAGGACAGCCACTTATGGCTACACCTTC
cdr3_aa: CASSQRTATYGYTF

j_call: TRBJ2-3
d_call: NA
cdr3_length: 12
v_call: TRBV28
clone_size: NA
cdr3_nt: TGTGCCAGCAGTCCGCACCATGCTAGGCAGTATTTT
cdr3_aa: CASSPHHARQYF

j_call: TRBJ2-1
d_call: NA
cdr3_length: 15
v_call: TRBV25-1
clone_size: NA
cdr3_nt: TGTGCCAGCAGTGACTCGGGTGCCGTCTACAATGAGCAGTTCTTC
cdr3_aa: CASSDSGAVYNEQFF

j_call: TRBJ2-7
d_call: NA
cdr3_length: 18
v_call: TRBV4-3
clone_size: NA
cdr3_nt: TGCGCCAGCAGCCAGGGGTCTTCCGGGACAACGAAAACCTACGAGCAGTACTTC
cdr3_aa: CASSQGSSGTTKTYEQYF

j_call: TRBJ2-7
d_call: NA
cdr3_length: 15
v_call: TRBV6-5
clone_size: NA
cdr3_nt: TGTGCCAGCAGTTACTCTAGACCTTCCCGCTACGAGCAGTACTTC
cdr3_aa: CASSYSRPSRYEQYF

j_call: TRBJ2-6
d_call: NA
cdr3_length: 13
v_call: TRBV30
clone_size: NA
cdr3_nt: TGTGCTCAACAGCCTTCTGGGGCCAACGTCCTGACTTTC
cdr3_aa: CAQQPSGANVLTF

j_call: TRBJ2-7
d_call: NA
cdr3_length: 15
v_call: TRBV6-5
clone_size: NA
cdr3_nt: TGTGCCAGCAGTTACGGGACCGGGAGCAGTTACGAGCAGTACTTC
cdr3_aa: CASSYGTGSSYEQYF

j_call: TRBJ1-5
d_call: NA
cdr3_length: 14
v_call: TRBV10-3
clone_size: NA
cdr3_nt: TGTGCCATCGGGAAGGGGCGAGACAATCAGCCCCAGCATTTT
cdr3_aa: CAIGKGRDNQPQHF

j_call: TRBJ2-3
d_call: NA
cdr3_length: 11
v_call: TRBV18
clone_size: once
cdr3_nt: TGTGCCAGCTCACCGGTAGATACGCAGTATTTT
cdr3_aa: CASSPVDTQYF

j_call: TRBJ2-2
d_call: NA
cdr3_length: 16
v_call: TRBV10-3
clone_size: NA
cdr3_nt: TGTGCCATCAGTGAAAGGGGACGAGTTGAGGCCGGGGAGCTGTTTTTT
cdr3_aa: CAISERGRVEAGELFF

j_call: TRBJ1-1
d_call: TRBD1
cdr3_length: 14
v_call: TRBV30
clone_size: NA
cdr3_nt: TGTGCCCGGACAGGAACGGTTGATCGCACTGAAGCTTTCTTT
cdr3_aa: CARTGTVDRTEAFF

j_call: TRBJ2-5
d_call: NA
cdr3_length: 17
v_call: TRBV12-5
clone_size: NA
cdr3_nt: TGTGCTAGTGGTTTGACCCTTCATTCGACAGTCCAAGAGACCCAGTACTTC
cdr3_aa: CASGLTLHSTVQETQYF

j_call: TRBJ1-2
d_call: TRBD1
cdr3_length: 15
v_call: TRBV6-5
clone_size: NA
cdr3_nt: TGTGCCAGCAGCCTGGACAGGGCTCCCCAATATGGCTACACCTTC
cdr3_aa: CASSLDRAPQYGYTF

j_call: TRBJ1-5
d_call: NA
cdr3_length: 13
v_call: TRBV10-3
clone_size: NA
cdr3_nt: TGTGCCATCTCCGGGTTCAGCAATCAGCCCCAGCATTTT
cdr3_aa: CAISGFSNQPQHF

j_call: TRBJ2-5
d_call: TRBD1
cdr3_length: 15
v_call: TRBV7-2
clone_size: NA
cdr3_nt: TGTGCCAGCAGCGCCCTTGGGACAGACCAAGAGACCCAGTACTTC
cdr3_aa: CASSALGTDQETQYF

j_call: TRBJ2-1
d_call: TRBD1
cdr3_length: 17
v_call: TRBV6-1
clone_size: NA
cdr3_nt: TGTGCCAGCAGTGAAGAGCCCGGGACAGGAGTTTACAATGAGCAGTTCTTC
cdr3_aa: CASSEEPGTGVYNEQFF

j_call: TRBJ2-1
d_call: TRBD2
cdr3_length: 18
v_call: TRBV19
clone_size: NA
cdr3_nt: TGTGCCAGTAGTACTCGTCCCGGGACTAGCGGGGGGTCTAGTGAGCAGTTCTTC
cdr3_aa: CASSTRPGTSGGSSEQFF

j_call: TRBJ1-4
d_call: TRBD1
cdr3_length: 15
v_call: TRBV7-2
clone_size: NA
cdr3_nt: TGTGCCAGCAGCCAAGCGGGACAGGGGTATGAAAAACTGTTTTTT
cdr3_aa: CASSQAGQGYEKLFF

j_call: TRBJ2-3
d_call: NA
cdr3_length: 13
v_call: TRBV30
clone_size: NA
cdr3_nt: TGTGCCTGGAGCCCCGGTCGCACAGATACGCAGTATTTT
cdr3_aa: CAWSPGRTDTQYF

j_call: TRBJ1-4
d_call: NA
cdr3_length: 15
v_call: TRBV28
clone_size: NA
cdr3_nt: TGTGCCAGCATAACCGGGGCAGGAGGAGGTGAAAAACTGTTTTTT
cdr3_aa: CASITGAGGGEKLFF

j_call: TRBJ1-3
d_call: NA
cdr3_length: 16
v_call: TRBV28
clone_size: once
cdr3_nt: TGTGCCAGCAGTTTCCTGGCGGGTAGCTCTGGAAACACCATATATTTT
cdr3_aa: CASSFLAGSSGNTIYF

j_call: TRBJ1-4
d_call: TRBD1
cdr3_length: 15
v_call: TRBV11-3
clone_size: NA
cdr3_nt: TGTGCCAGCAGCAAACAGGGGGAAGGGAGTGAAAAACTGTTTTTT
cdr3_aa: CASSKQGEGSEKLFF

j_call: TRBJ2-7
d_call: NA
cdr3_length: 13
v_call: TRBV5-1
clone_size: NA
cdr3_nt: TGCGCCAGCAGCAAACAGGAGGGATACGAGCAGTACTTC
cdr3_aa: CASSKQEGYEQYF

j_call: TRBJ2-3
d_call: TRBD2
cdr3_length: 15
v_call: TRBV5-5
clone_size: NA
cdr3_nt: TGTGCCAGCAGCTTTTATCTAGCGGGGTCAGATACGCAGTATTTT
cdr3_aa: CASSFYLAGSDTQYF

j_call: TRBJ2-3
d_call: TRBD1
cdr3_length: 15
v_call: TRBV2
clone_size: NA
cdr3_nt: TGTGCCAGCAGCGCCCCCGACAGGGTGCCAGATACGCAGTATTTT
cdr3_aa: CASSAPDRVPDTQYF

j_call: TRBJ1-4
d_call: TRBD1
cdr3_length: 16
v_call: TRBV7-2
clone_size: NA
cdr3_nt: TGTGCCAGCAGCTTAGCAGGGTCAGGGGGCATTGAAAAACTGTTTTTT
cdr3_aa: CASSLAGSGGIEKLFF

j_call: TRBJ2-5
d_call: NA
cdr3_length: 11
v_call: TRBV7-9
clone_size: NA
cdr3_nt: TGTGCCAGCACCGGGGGCGAGACCCAGTACTTC
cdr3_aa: CASTGGETQYF

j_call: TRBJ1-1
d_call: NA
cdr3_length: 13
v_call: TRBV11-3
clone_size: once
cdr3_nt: TGTGCCAGCAGCTTAGGGACAGACACTGAAGCTTTCTTT
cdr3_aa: CASSLGTDTEAFF

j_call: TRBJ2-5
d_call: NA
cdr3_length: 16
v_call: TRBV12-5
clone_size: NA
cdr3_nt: TGTGCTAGTGCCCTAGGGGACCTTGGGGGACGAGAGACCCAGTACTTC
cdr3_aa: CASALGDLGGRETQYF

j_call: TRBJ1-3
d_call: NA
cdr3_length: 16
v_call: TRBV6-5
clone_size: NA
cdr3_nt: TGTGCCAGCAGTTACTCAACAGGGAGCTCTGGAAACACCATATATTTT
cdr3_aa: CASSYSTGSSGNTIYF

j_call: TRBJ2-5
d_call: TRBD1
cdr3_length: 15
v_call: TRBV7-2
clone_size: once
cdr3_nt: TGTGCCAGCAGCTTACATTGGACAGGGAGGGAGACCCAGTACTTC
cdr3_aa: CASSLHWTGRETQYF

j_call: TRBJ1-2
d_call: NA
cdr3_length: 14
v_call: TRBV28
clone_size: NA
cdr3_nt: TGTGCCAGCAGTTCCCCTGGGACTTCAAAAGGCTACACCTTC
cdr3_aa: CASSSPGTSKGYTF